The rows below give T cell receptor beta chains drawn from one sample of a study of T cells in Graves' hyperthyroidism and ophthalmopathy. TCRdb reprocessed the multiplex PCR reads via MiXCR and lists one record per CDR3 protein. The table shows hundreds of thousands of distinct CDR3 sequences, with over 12% occurring only once. Source material: blood. These receptors all stem from a woman aged 60-70 years with Graves' ophthalmopathy. The CDR3 runs from the conserved cysteine through the conserved F or W. A D gene is named only where the DNA matches it firmly. Size tells how often a clone was seen (once, few, many) or the class of an expanded clone, and some rows leave it out.

d_gene	abundance	v_gene	j_gene	CDR3nt	CDR3aa
.	many	TRBV5-1	TRBJ2-3	TGCGCCAGCAGCTTGGACGAACCCTTCACAGATACGCAGTATTTT	CASSLDEPFTDTQYF
.	many	TRBV20-1	TRBJ2-5	TGCAGTGCTAGAGTGGTTAGTCGCGAGACCCAGTACTTC	CSARVVSRETQYF
.	few	TRBV28	TRBJ1-4	TGTGCCAGCAGTCGCCCGGGACACTTTAATGAAAAACTGTTTTTT	CASSRPGHFNEKLFF
TRBD1	.	TRBV5-5	TRBJ1-4	TGTGCCAGCAGCTTGGCCCCATCAGGGGGCACTAATGAAAAACTGTTTTTT	CASSLAPSGGTNEKLFF
TRBD2	many	TRBV6-2/TRBV6-3	TRBJ2-1	TGTGCCAGCAGTCAAGCGGGAGTGGCCTACAATGAGCAGTTCTTC	CASSQAGVAYNEQFF
.	.	TRBV27	TRBJ2-6	TGTGCCAGCAGCAGCCGCGGTGGCAGTCACTCTGGGGCCAACGTCCTGACTTTC	CASSSRGGSHSGANVLTF
TRBD1	.	TRBV20-1	TRBJ2-5	TGCAGTGCTAGAGCCCGGGACAGGGGAGAGACCCAGTACTTC	CSARARDRGETQYF
.	many	TRBV2	TRBJ2-1	TGTGCCAGCAGTGAAGGGACTACTATCCAGTTCTTC	CASSEGTTIQFF
.	many	TRBV7-3	TRBJ2-1	TGTGCCAGCAGCCCAACCAGTGATAGGGGCGCCTACAATGAGCAGTTCTTC	CASSPTSDRGAYNEQFF
.	many	TRBV7-2	TRBJ1-5	TGTGCCAGCAGCATGAACAGGGCTGGGAGCAATCAGCCCCAGCATTTT	CASSMNRAGSNQPQHF
.	many	TRBV30	TRBJ2-3	TGTGCCTGGAGTGAACCAGCGGCAGATACGCAGTATTTT	CAWSEPAADTQYF
TRBD2	.	TRBV14	TRBJ2-1	TGTGCCAGCAGCCACCTCGGCGACAAGCGGGAGGGCCGGGGTGAGCAGTTCTTC	CASSHLGDKREGRGEQFF
.	many	TRBV18	TRBJ2-5	TGTGCCAGCTCCGAGAGGGGGCAAGAGACCCAGTACTTC	CASSERGQETQYF
TRBD1	few	TRBV3-1	TRBJ1-3	TGTGCCAGCAGCCAAGATCTCCCTGGCGTACACAGGGGCACCATATATTTT	CASSQDLPGVHRGTIYF
.	many	TRBV3-1	TRBJ2-2	TGTGCCAGCAGCAAACAGAGTAACACCGGGGAGCTGTTTTTT	CASSKQSNTGELFF
.	many	TRBV30	TRBJ2-4	TGTGCCTGGAGTCACAGCTCGAACATTCAGTACTTC	CAWSHSSNIQYF
TRBD2	few	TRBV9	TRBJ2-1	TGTGCCAGCAGCGTAGAACTAGCGGGAGGATCCGGTGAGCAGTTCTTC	CASSVELAGGSGEQFF
TRBD1	many	TRBV30	TRBJ2-7	TGTGCCATTGCCTCCACGGGACAGGGGGTCGAGCAGTACTTC	CAIASTGQGVEQYF
.	many	TRBV18	TRBJ2-5	TGTGCCAGCTCACCACGACGGGAGACCCAGTACTTC	CASSPRRETQYF
.	few	TRBV29-1	TRBJ2-5	TGCAGCGGCAGGGTCGGGGAGACCCAGTACTTC	CSGRVGETQYF
.	many	TRBV11-2	TRBJ2-2	TGTGCCAGCAGCTTGGGAGTGGGGGCGGGAGCAAGAACCGGGGAGCTGTTTTTT	CASSLGVGAGARTGELFF
.	.	TRBV28	TRBJ1-3	TGTGCCAGCAGTGGGGGGCCCTCTGGAAACACCATATATTTT	CASSGGPSGNTIYF
TRBD1	few	TRBV4-1	TRBJ2-7	TGCGCCAGCAGCCAAGTCGGGACAGGGGGGACCTACGAGCAGTACTTC	CASSQVGTGGTYEQYF
.	many	TRBV18	TRBJ1-1	TGTGCCAGCTCACCACGAGGGGTGGACACTGAAGCTTTCTTT	CASSPRGVDTEAFF
.	many	TRBV30	TRBJ2-7	TGTGCCTGGAGAGCTGCAGCCTACGAGCAGTACTTC	CAWRAAAYEQYF
.	many	TRBV20-1	TRBJ1-5	TGCAGCGCTAGGGTGTCGGGTCAGCCCCAGCATTTT	CSARVSGQPQHF
.	.	TRBV6-5	TRBJ2-7	TGTGCCAGCAGTTACCCAGGACAGCGCGAGCAGTACTTC	CASSYPGQREQYF
TRBD2	many	TRBV20-1	TRBJ2-7	TGCAGTTCGGGGGGGGGGCCAGCCTACGAGCAGTACTTC	CSSGGGPAYEQYF
TRBD2	few	TRBV6-2/TRBV6-3	TRBJ2-3	TGTGCCAGCAGTTACTCGAAGGCTAGCGGTCATAAGACAGATACGCAGTATTTT	CASSYSKASGHKTDTQYF
TRBD1	many	TRBV15	TRBJ2-7	TGTGCCACCAGCAGAGACACCGGGACCCCAGGGGGAGAGCAGTACTTC	CATSRDTGTPGGEQYF
.	many	TRBV20-1	TRBJ2-5	TGCAGTGCTAGCCAGCGGTCAGAGACCCAGTACTTC	CSASQRSETQYF
.	few	TRBV7-9	TRBJ1-1	TGTGCCAGCAGCCCCTTGATGGGAGTGATGAACACTGAAGCTTTCTTT	CASSPLMGVMNTEAFF
TRBD1	many	TRBV2	TRBJ2-7	TGTGCCACACAGAGGGGGCAGGGGGCATACGAGCAGTACTTC	CATQRGQGAYEQYF
.	many	TRBV7-2	TRBJ2-1	TGTGCCAGCAGCTTAGGGTCAGTCCGCTCCTACAATGAGCAGTTCTTC	CASSLGSVRSYNEQFF
.	.	TRBV7-2	TRBJ2-3	TGTGCCAGCAGCCTTGGGGCTATGACTAGCACAGATACGCAGTATTTT	CASSLGAMTSTDTQYF
.	few	TRBV19	TRBJ1-2	TGTGCCAGTATCCCCGCCGGGGGAACTAACTATGGCTACACCTTC	CASIPAGGTNYGYTF
TRBD1	many	TRBV11-1	TRBJ2-1	TGTGCCAGCAGCTCTAGCAGGGGGCTACCCTACAATGAGCAGTTCTTC	CASSSSRGLPYNEQFF
.	.	TRBV14	TRBJ1-1	TGTGCCAGCAGCCAAGACCTTTGGACTGAAGCTTTCTTT	CASSQDLWTEAFF
.	many	TRBV20-1	TRBJ1-1	TGCAGTGCTAGAGATGAGCCCTACGTGACTGAAGCTTTCTTT	CSARDEPYVTEAFF
.	.	TRBV29-1	TRBJ2-7	TGCAGCGTTTCCTCCCGGGGCAGGGCCAACGAGCAGTACTTC	CSVSSRGRANEQYF
TRBD1	many	TRBV5-1	TRBJ1-2	TGCGCCAGCAGCTTGGAACAGGGGGAAATCTATGGCTACACCTTC	CASSLEQGEIYGYTF
TRBD2	.	TRBV30	TRBJ2-4	TGTGCCTGGAGTGTGGTCCCGGGAGGCATTCAGTACTTC	CAWSVVPGGIQYF
.	few	TRBV14	TRBJ2-1	TGTGCCAGCAGCCAAGTCCATCTCAATGAGCAGTTCTTC	CASSQVHLNEQFF
.	.	TRBV5-1	TRBJ2-4	TGCGCCAGCAGCTGGTCTCCGTGGGGCAAAAACATTCAGTACTTC	CASSWSPWGKNIQYF
.	.	TRBV6-5	TRBJ2-6	TGTGCCAGCAGTTACTCCCAGTATCTCTCTGGGGCCAACGTCCTGACTTTC	CASSYSQYLSGANVLTF
.	many	TRBV5-1	TRBJ2-3	TGCGCCAGCAGCTCGGCCGGGGAGGCTAATACGCAGTATTTT	CASSSAGEANTQYF